What follows are 20 T cell receptor beta chains derived from one specimen sequenced in a study of beta chain features in type 1 diabetes. Expressed TCRB transcripts were sequenced because the entire RNA isolate underwent reverse transcription. TCRdb keeps only in-frame clones here, not all; method: immunoSEQ multiplex PCR. The table lists 350,000 or so clones, around 20% of them singletons. The sequencing sample was made of naive CD4+ T cells from blood. The receptors here all came from a woman in her late teens or twenties in good health.

This clone was counted only a few times. V is TRBV30 and J is TRBJ1-1; no definite D call. Trimming stripped 0 bases from V and 4 bases from J, with 18 bases between. Germline CDR1 is GTSNPN and CDR2 is SVGIG (reference sequence). The length of the CDR3 is 16 residues. The CDR3 nucleotides are TGTGCCTGGAGTGTACCCGGCAGGCCTCGTCCCACTGAAGCTTTCTTT. Translation: CAWSVPGRPRPTEAFF.

The V gene is TRBV21-1, the J gene TRBJ1-2; TRBD1, the D gene given by the table, was not confirmed from the DNA. TRBV21-1 is described as a pseudogene. The CDR3 totals 15 residues. In DNA form, the CDR3 reads TGTGCCAGCAGCTCACGAAGGGGGCTGGTGGGTGGCTACACCTTC. Translating it yields CASSSRRGLVGGYTF.

In its sample, this clone was seen a few times. V gene TRBV2 combines with J gene TRBJ2-2; 10 nucleotides match TRBD2. J gave up 5 bases and V 6 bases, and 6 bases lay outside the gene matches. Germline loops: CDR1 SNHLY, CDR2 FYNNEI. The CDR3 loop spans 15 amino acids. Written as DNA, the CDR3 is TGTGCCAGCAGCTGGACTAGCGGAGAGACCGGGGAGCTGTTTTTT. It codes for CASSWTSGETGELFF.

The chain is built from TRBV30 and TRBJ2-5; 8 nucleotides align to TRBD2. With V trimmed by 6 bases and J by 2 bases, 5 bases remained unmatched. In germline, CDR1 is GTSNPN, CDR2 SVGIG (reference sequence). CDR3 length: 13 amino acids. CDR3 amino acids: CACTIAGQETQYF. The CDR3 DNA sequence: TGTGCCTGTACTATAGCGGGGCAAGAGACCCAGTACTTC. Filled out from reference TRBV30 and TRBJ2-5, the complete variable domain reads SQTIHQWPATLVQPVGSPLSLECTVEGTSNPNLYWYRQAAGRGLQLLFYSVGIGQISSEVPQNLSASRPQDRQFILSSKKLLLSDSGFYLCACTIAGQETQYFGPGTRLLVL.

This clone showed up just a few times. This chain links TRBV29-1 with TRBJ1-4; TRBD1 is a possible D gene (6 bases). The V end was cut by 1 base, the J end by 7 bases, with 13 bases between. This CDR3 has 14 residues. Germline V gene lookup returns CDR1 SQVTM and CDR2 ANQGSEA. CDR3 in amino acids: CSVEGGGVREKLFF. CDR3 DNA: TGCAGCGTTGAAGGAGGGGGGGTCCGTGAAAAACTGTTTTTT.

This clone was seen more than once but under ten times. The chain combines TRBV7-2 with TRBJ1-2; 10 nucleotides agree with TRBD1. The length of the CDR3 is 17 residues. The junction had 5 bases not matched to a gene; V was cut back by 0 bases and J by 1 base. Looked up from germline, CDR1 is SGHTA and CDR2 is FQGNSA. The CDR3 coding sequence is TGTGCCAGCAGCTTAGCGACAGGGGGCGCGATTAACTATGGCTACACCTTC. Amino acid sequence: CASSLATGGAINYGYTF. Full variable domain (missing parts from reference TRBV7-2 and TRBJ1-2): GAGVSQSPSNKVTEKGKDVELRCDPISGHTALYWYRQSLGQGLEFLIYFQGNSAPDKSGLPSDRFSAERTGGSVSTLTIQRTQQEDSAVYLCASSLATGGAINYGYTFGSGTRLTVV.

This clone was picked up a small number of times. This chain links TRBV5-1 with TRBJ2-1; TRBD2 matches 8 bases. V shed 4 bases, J shed 2 bases, and the junction held 8 bases outside the gene matches. The CDR3 consists of 16 residues. Germline CDR1 reads SGHRS; CDR2 reads YFSETQ. The CDR3 nucleotides read TGCGCCAGCAGCGAGAGTAGCGGGAACACCTACAATGAGCAGTTCTTC. Translated: CASSESSGNTYNEQFF.

The genes are TRBV12-5 and TRBJ2-5; D ambiguous. Germline CDR1 and CDR2: LGHNT and FRNRAP. The CDR3 spans 12 residues. Between the trimmed V and J ends, which lost 0 bases and 5 bases, there was a span of 4 bases. In DNA, the CDR3 is TGTGCTAGTGGTTTGGTGGAGGAGACCCAGTACTTC. It specifies CASGLVEETQYF. The whole variable domain, remainder taken from reference TRBV12-5 and TRBJ2-5, is DARVTQTPRHKVTEMGQEVTMRCQPILGHNTVFWYRQTMMQGLELLAYFRNRAPLDDSGMPKDRFSAEMPDATLATLKIQPSEPRDSAVYFCASGLVEETQYFGPGTRLLVL.

Notes on this clone: This same CDR3 is encoded by further DNA sequences in the sample. This chain connects TRBV7-9 to TRBJ2-3, with 7 bases fitting TRBD1. Germline V CDR1 and CDR2: SEHNR, FQNEAQ (reference sequence). This CDR3 has 12 amino acids. V lost 5 bases to trimming and J lost 6 bases; unmatched junction nucleotides: 2. The CDR3 nucleotides are TGTGCCAGCAGCCCAGGGGGTGATACGCAGTATTTT. Residues: CASSPGGDTQYF.

This clone was picked up a small number of times. The CDR3 DNA reads as TGCGCCAGCAGCCAACAACAAAGACAGAACTATGGCTACACCTTC. Translation gives CASSQQQRQNYGYTF. V and J are TRBV4-1 and TRBJ1-2; D is perhaps TRBD1 (5 bases). Deletions cut 2 bases from V and 2 bases from J, with 12 bases between. This CDR3 spans 15 amino acids. Germline lookup yields CDR1 MGHRA and CDR2 YSYEKL.

The table lists this clone with a few counts. The chain is built from TRBV2 and TRBJ2-3, with 10 bases aligning to TRBD1. This CDR3 spans 13 amino acids. Germline V lookup: CDR1 SNHLY, CDR2 FYNNEI. Trimming took 9 bases from V and 4 from J; bases not matched to a gene: 4. The CDR3: CARGTGEPDTQYF. The CDR3 DNA sequence: TGTGCCAGAGGGACAGGGGAACCAGATACGCAGTATTTT.

The chain joins TRBV7-3 to TRBJ1-6; D may be TRBD1 (6 bases). CDR1 is SGHTA, CDR2 FQGTGA, per germline. Trimming pared 3 bases from V and 7 bases from J, leaving 13 bases between. This CDR3 comprises 15 residues. The CDR3 loop is CASSFRGSRNSPLHF. CDR3 DNA sequence: TGTGCCAGCAGCTTCAGGGGCTCGAGGAATTCACCCCTCCACTTT.

The gene calls are TRBV5-4 and TRBJ2-1, with 7 bases identical to TRBD1. The J segment lost 8 bases and the V segment lost 0 bases, leaving 8 bases of the junction unmatched. The V gene's germline CDR1 is SGHNT and CDR2 YYREEE (reference sequence). The CDR3 totals 15 residues. CDR3 nucleotide sequence: TGTGCCAGCAGCTTGGGAGGGACAGTTAACCATGAGCAGTTCTTC. It specifies CASSLGGTVNHEQFF.

This clone has only a few counts. The chain uses TRBV14 and TRBJ1-1; 9 nucleotides match TRBD1. The V and J ends lost 4 bases and 5 bases, in that order; junction bases with no gene match: 8. The CDR3 consists of 15 residues. Germline CDR1 is SGHDN and CDR2 is FVKESK. The CDR3 nucleotides are TGTGCCAGCAGCCGGACCACAGGGGGCTGGACTGAAGCTTTCTTT. This codes for CASSRTTGGWTEAFF.

This clone came up a few times. This chain joins TRBV5-1 and TRBJ1-1, with D maybe TRBD1 (6 bases). V gave up 6 bases and J gave up 0 bases, with 12 bases separating them. The germline V gene has CDR1 SGHRS and CDR2 YFSETQ. The CDR3 contains 14 residues. CDR3 sequence (DNA): TGCGCCAGCAACCCGGGACACATGAACACTGAAGCTTTCTTT. It codes for CASNPGHMNTEAFF. Looking up the rest from reference TRBV5-1 and TRBJ1-1 gives the full variable domain: KAGVTQTPRYLIKTRGQQVTLSCSPISGHRSVSWYQQTPGQGLQFLFEYFSETQRNKGNFPGRFSGRQFSNSRSEMNVSTLELGDSALYLCASNPGHMNTEAFFGQGTRLTVV.

The sample holds a few counts of this clone. This CDR3 is also generated by other DNA sequences in the sample. The J gene is TRBJ2-1, the V gene TRBV29-1; TRBD2 matches 7 bases. The germline V gene has CDR1 SQVTM and CDR2 ANQGSEA. CDR3 length: 13 amino acids. Trimming took 7 bases from V and 0 from J; bases not matched to a gene: 3. The CDR3 loop reads CSASGSSYNEQFF. The CDR3 DNA is TGCAGCGCTAGCGGCTCCTCCTACAATGAGCAGTTCTTC.

The chain is built from TRBV5-1 and TRBJ2-3, with TRBD2 identical over 9 bases. The germline gives CDR1 SGHRS, CDR2 YFSETQ. J was trimmed by 0 bases and V by 3 bases; bases with no gene match: 5. This CDR3 contains 16 residues. The DNA of the CDR3 is TGCGCCAGCAGCTCGGCTAGCGGGATGAGCACAGATACGCAGTATTTT. Encoded protein: CASSSASGMSTDTQYF.

The J gene is TRBJ1-3, the V gene TRBV15, with a weak D call TRBD1 (6 bases). Trimming cost V 1 base and J 1 base, with 14 bases left between them. Germline-derived CDR1 and CDR2 are LNHNV and YYDKDF (reference sequence). The CDR3 has 17 amino acids. CDR3 nucleotide sequence: TGTGCCACCAGCAGAGTTGGGACAAGGCGGTCTGGAAACACCATATATTTT. Translation gives CATSRVGTRRSGNTIYF.

This clone showed up just a few times. This chain joins TRBV15 and TRBJ1-2, with TRBD1 as a possible D gene (6 bases). CDR1 is LNHNV and CDR2 is YYDKDF in the germline V gene (reference sequence). The CDR3 has 13 residues. Trimming pared 5 bases from V and 4 bases from J, leaving 11 bases between. The CDR3 region is CATSVDRSYGYTF. The CDR3 bases are TGTGCCACCAGCGTAGACAGGTCCTATGGCTACACCTTC.

The rearrangement links TRBV6-5 to TRBJ2-7, with 11 bases matching TRBD1. The CDR3 runs to 15 residues. J was trimmed by 4 bases and V by 4 bases; bases with no gene match: 6. CDR1 and CDR2 from the germline V gene are MNHEY and SVGAGI. In DNA form, the CDR3 reads TGTGCCAGCAGTTCGTGGACAGGGGGCCGATACGAGCAGTACTTC. This encodes CASSSWTGGRYEQYF.